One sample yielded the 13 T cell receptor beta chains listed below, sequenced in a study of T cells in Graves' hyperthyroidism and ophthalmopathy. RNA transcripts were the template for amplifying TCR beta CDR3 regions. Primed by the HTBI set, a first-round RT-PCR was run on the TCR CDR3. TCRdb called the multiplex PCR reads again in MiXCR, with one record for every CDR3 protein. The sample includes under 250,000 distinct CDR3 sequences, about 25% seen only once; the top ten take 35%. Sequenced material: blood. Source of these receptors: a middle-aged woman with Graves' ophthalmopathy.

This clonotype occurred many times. CDR3 amino acids: CASSYLRTGSQETQYF. In DNA, the CDR3 is TGTGCCAGCAGTTACCTCAGGACAGGATCCCAAGAGACCCAGTACTTC. The chain combines TRBV6-5 with TRBJ2-5; 7 positions match TRBD1. The junction had 7 bases not matched to a gene; V was cut back by 2 bases and J by 1 base. Germline V gene lookup returns CDR1 MNHEY and CDR2 SVGAGI. The CDR3 is made up of 16 amino acids.

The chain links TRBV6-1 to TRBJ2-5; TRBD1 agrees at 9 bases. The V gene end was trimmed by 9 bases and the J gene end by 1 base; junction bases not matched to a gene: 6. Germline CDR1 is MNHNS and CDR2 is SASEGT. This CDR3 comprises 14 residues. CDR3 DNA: TGTGCCAGTACCGGGACAGGGTCCCAAGAGACCCAGTACTTC. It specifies CASTGTGSQETQYF.

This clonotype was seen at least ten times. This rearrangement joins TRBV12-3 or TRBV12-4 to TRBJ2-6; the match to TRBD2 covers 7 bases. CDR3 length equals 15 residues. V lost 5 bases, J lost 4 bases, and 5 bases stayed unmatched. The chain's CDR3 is CASSAGVRGANVLTF. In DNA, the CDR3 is TGTGCCAGCAGTGCGGGGGTCCGCGGGGCCAACGTCCTGACTTTC.

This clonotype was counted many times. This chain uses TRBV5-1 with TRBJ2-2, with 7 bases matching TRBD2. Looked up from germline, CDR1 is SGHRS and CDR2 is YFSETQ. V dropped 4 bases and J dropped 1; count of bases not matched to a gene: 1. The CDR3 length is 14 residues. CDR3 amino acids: CASSQRENTGELFF. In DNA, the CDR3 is TGCGCCAGCAGCCAGCGGGAGAACACCGGGGAGCTGTTTTTT.

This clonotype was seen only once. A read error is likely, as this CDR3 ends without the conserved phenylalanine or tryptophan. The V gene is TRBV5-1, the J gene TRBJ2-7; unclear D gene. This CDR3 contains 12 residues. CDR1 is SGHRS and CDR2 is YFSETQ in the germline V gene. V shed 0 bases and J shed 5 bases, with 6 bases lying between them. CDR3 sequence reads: CASSLEGNEQYL. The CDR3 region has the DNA TGCGCCAGCAGCTTGGAGGGAAACGAGCAGTACCTC.

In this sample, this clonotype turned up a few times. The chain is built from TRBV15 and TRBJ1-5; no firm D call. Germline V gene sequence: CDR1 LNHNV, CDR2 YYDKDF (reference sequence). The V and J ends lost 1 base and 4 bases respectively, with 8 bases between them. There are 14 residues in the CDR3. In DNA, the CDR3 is TGTGCCACCAGCAGAGTTACGGTTAATCAGCCCCAGCATTTT. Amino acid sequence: CATSRVTVNQPQHF.

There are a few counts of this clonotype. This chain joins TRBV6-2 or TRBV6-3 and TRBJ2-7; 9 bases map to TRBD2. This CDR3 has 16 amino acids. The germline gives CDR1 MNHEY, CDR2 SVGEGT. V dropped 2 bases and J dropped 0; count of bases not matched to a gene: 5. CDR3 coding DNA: TGTGCCAGCAGTTACGTAAGCGGGAGGAACTCCTACGAGCAGTACTTC. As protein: CASSYVSGRNSYEQYF.

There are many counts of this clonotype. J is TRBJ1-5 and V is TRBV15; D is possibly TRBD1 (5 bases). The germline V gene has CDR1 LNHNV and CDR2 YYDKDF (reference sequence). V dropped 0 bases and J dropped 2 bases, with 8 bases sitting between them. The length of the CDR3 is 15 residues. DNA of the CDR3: TGTGCCACCAGCAGAGAGGTGGGGGGCAATCAGCCCCAGCATTTT. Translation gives CATSREVGGNQPQHF.

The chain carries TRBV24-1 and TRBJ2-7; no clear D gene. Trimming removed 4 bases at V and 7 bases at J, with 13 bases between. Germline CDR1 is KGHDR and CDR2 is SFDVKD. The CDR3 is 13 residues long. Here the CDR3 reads CATSEPGRREQYF. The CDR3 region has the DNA TGTGCCACCAGTGAACCCGGCCGTCGGGAGCAGTACTTC.

This CDR3 reads CASSVGGTGLNQPQHF. The CDR3 DNA is TGTGCCAGCAGTGTTGGCGGGACGGGACTTAATCAGCCCCAGCATTTT. The V call is TRBV6-1, the J call TRBJ1-5; D is possibly TRBD1 (5 bases). V was trimmed by 4 bases and J by 4 bases, leaving 17 bases between them. The germline V gene has CDR1 MNHNS and CDR2 SASEGT. The CDR3 has 16 residues.

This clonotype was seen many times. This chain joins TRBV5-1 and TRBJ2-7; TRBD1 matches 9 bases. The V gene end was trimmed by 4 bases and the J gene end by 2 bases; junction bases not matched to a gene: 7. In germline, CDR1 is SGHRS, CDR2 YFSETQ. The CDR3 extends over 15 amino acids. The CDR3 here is CASSTGGQGAYEQYF. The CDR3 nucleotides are TGCGCCAGCAGCACAGGGGGACAGGGAGCCTACGAGCAGTACTTC.

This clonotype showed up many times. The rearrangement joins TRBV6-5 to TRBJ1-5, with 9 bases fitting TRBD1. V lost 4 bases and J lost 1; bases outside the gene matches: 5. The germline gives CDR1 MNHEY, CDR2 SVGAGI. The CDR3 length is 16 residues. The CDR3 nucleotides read TGTGCCAGCAGTTCGGGGACAGGGCTGAGCAATCAGCCCCAGCATTTT. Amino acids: CASSSGTGLSNQPQHF.

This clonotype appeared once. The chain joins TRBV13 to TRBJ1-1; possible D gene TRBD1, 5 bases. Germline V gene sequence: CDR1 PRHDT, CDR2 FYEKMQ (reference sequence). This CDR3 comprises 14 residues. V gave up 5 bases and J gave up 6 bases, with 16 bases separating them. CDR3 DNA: TGTGCCAGCAGCCAGGCGTCGGGGGTCCCTGAAGCTTTCTTT. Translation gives CASSQASGVPEAFF.